This TCR beta chain is from a study of T cells in Graves' hyperthyroidism and ophthalmopathy. Using RNA transcripts as the source, TCR beta CDR3 regions were amplified. Using the HTBI primer set, a first-round RT-PCR was run on the TCR CDR3. TCRdb reprocessed the multiplex PCR reads with MiXCR, giving one entry per CDR3 protein. The sample consists of tens of thousands of distinct CDR3 sequences, under 60% of them appearing once. Individuals with ophthalmopathy presented a Clinical Activity Score of at least 3, a NOSPECS grade of at least 4 and a duration under 3 months. Germline assignment: CDR1 SNHLY and CDR2 FYNNEI. Trimming stripped 7 bases from V and 4 bases from J, with 13 bases between. The CDR3 is made up of 13 amino acids.

The chain combines TRBV2 with TRBJ2-5; D tentatively reads TRBD1 or TRBD2 (5 bases each). Source material: blood. The TCR comes from a man between 35 and 55 years old with Graves' ophthalmopathy. In DNA form, the CDR3 reads TGTGCCAGCACGAACACCGGGGCAGAGACCCAGTACTTC. This translates into CASTNTGAETQYF. The full variable domain, rest sourced from reference TRBV2 and TRBJ2-5, is EPEVTQTPSHQVTQMGQEVILRCVPISNHLYFYWYRQILGQKVEFLVSFYNNEISEKSEIFDDQFSVERPDGSNFTLKIRSTKLEDSAMYFCASTNTGAETQYFGPGTRLLVL.